These T cell receptor beta chains were read from a single sample in a study of technical replicates of blood from a handful of donors. Clones were sequenced by immunoSEQ multiplex PCR, and TCRdb holds only the in-frame ones, with some missing. The sample has about 89,000 clones; approximately 94% are singletons. The source material was T cells isolated from PBMCs. The origin of the receptors is a human donor in good health. CDR3s include the opening cysteine and the closing phenylalanine or tryptophan. A D gene is named only where the DNA matches it firmly. A row's size may be missing; if present it is once, few, many or a size class.

CASSEGGTTEAFF TGTGCCAGCAGTGAGGGGGGGACTACTGAAGCTTTCTTT TRBV2 NA NA TRBJ1-1
CASSYGTSETDTQYF TGCGCCAGCAGCTACGGGACTAGCGAGACAGATACGCAGTATTTT TRBV5-1 NA TRBD2 TRBJ2-3
CASSYDSGTYNEQFF TGTGCCAGCAGCTACGACAGTGGGACCTACAATGAGCAGTTCTTC TRBV11-3 NA NA TRBJ2-1
CSASMGQWMNTEAFF TGCAGCGCGTCAATGGGACAGTGGATGAACACTGAAGCTTTCTTT TRBV29-1 NA TRBD1 TRBJ1-1
CASSVPTQGAIYEQYF TGTGCCAGCAGTGTACCCACCCAGGGGGCGATTTACGAGCAGTACTTC TRBV6-1 NA TRBD1 TRBJ2-7
CASSFQGEALGNQPQHF TGTGCCAGCAGTTTTCAAGGGGAAGCGTTAGGTAATCAGCCCCAGCATTTT TRBV28 NA NA TRBJ1-5
CASRLQSPNTEAFF TGTGCCAGCAGGTTACAGTCCCCGAACACTGAAGCTTTCTTT TRBV27 NA NA TRBJ1-1
CASSSQGYQPQHF TGTGCCAGCAGTTCACAGGGGTATCAGCCCCAGCATTTT TRBV28 NA TRBD1 TRBJ1-5
CASSIPGNQPQHF TGTGCCAGCAGTATACCGGGAAATCAGCCCCAGCATTTT TRBV28 NA NA TRBJ1-5
CASSLVGAGLNTEAFF TGCGCCAGCAGTCTCGTAGGCGCGGGCTTGAACACTGAAGCTTTCTTT TRBV4-1 NA NA TRBJ1-1
CASSLEADSYEQYF TGCGCCAGCAGCTTGGAAGCGGACTCCTACGAGCAGTACTTC TRBV5-1 NA NA TRBJ2-7
CASSLKGDNQPQHF TGTGCCAGCAGCTTGAAGGGAGACAATCAGCCCCAGCATTTT TRBV7-9 NA NA TRBJ1-5
CASRERTSGAYNEQFF TGTGCCAGCAGGGAAAGGACTAGCGGAGCTTACAATGAGCAGTTCTTC TRBV6-1 NA TRBD2 TRBJ2-1
CASSLGGTATYEQYF TGTGCCAGCAGCTTGGGGGGGACAGCGACCTACGAGCAGTACTTC TRBV5-4 once TRBD1 TRBJ2-7
CASGLPGLVRDNEQFF TGTGCTAGTGGTTTGCCAGGACTAGTTAGAGACAATGAGCAGTTCTTC TRBV12-5 NA TRBD2 TRBJ2-1
CASSDSRGRAGTDTQYF TGTGCCAGCAGTGACTCGCGCGGGAGGGCCGGCACAGATACGCAGTATTTT TRBV6-4 NA TRBD2 TRBJ2-3
CASSGFKRGSQETQYF TGTGCCAGCAGTGGTTTTAAGCGGGGGTCCCAAGAGACCCAGTACTTC TRBV6-1 NA TRBD2 TRBJ2-5
CASTSAGGGGYGYTF TGTGCCAGCACCTCAGCGGGCGGCGGAGGGTATGGCTACACCTTC TRBV5-5 NA NA TRBJ1-2
CASSYYLGTSQQYF TGTGCCAGCAGCTACTACCTCGGGACTAGTCAGCAGTACTTC TRBV2 NA TRBD2 TRBJ2-7
CASSSDSTQETQYF TGCGCCAGCAGTTCCGACAGCACCCAAGAGACCCAGTACTTC TRBV5-1 NA NA TRBJ2-5
CASRAISNQPQHF TGTGCCAGCAGGGCCATTAGCAATCAGCCCCAGCATTTT TRBV6-1 NA NA TRBJ1-5
CASSFPGLAYEQYF TGTGCCAGCAGTTTCCCGGGACTAGCCTACGAGCAGTACTTC TRBV28 NA TRBD2 TRBJ2-7
CASSFLGGMDEKLFF TGCGCCAGCAGCTTTTTAGGGGGCATGGACGAAAAACTGTTTTTT TRBV5-1 NA TRBD1 TRBJ1-4
CASSIDSSNQPQHF TGTGCCAGCAGTATTGACAGTTCCAATCAGCCCCAGCATTTT TRBV2 NA NA TRBJ1-5
CSGAQETQYF TGCAGTGGAGCGCAAGAGACCCAGTACTTC TRBV20-1 NA NA TRBJ2-5
CASSPVGRGDSYEQYF TGCGCCAGCAGCCCGGTTGGGCGGGGGGACTCCTACGAGCAGTACTTC TRBV4-1 NA TRBD2 TRBJ2-7
CASSLAGGGLAKNIQYF TGTGCCAGCAGCTTAGCGGGCGGAGGGTTAGCCAAAAACATTCAGTACTTC TRBV11-3 NA NA TRBJ2-4
CSVALRLAGERRYF TGCAGCGTTGCTCTCCGACTAGCGGGAGAGAGGAGGTACTTC TRBV29-1 NA TRBD2 TRBJ2-7
CASSLVLGGPQHF TGTGCCAGCAGTTTAGTATTGGGGGGGCCCCAGCATTTT TRBV6-5 NA NA TRBJ1-5
CASSSTVETGISYEQYF TGTGCCAGCAGTTCGACCGTGGAGACAGGGATCTCCTACGAGCAGTACTTC TRBV27 NA TRBD1 TRBJ2-7
CASSLPGSGNTIYF TGTGCCAGCTCACTTCCAGGATCTGGAAACACCATATATTTT TRBV18 NA NA TRBJ1-3
CASSLGTSGVGSYEQYF TGTGCCAGCAGCTTAGGGACTAGCGGGGTGGGGTCCTACGAGCAGTACTTC TRBV7-8 NA TRBD2 TRBJ2-7
CASSATGAGELFF TGTGCCAGCAGCGCGACAGGGGCCGGGGAGCTGTTTTTT TRBV9 NA TRBD1 TRBJ2-2
CASSFYGSSYNEQFF TGCGCCAGCAGCTTTTACGGGAGCTCCTACAATGAGCAGTTCTTC TRBV5-1 NA NA TRBJ2-1
CASSNKDWGGLYEQYF TGTGCCAGCAGCAACAAAGATTGGGGGGGGCTGTACGAGCAGTACTTC TRBV5-4 NA NA TRBJ2-7
CASSLYGEVEFF TGTGCCAGCAGCTTGTATGGGGAGGTGGAGTTCTTC TRBV5-4 NA NA TRBJ2-1
CASSLRTEVINFEAFF TGTGCCAGCAGCCTCCGGACAGAGGTGATCAACTTTGAAGCTTTCTTT TRBV7-8 NA NA TRBJ1-1
CASSLQGALGNTIYF TGTGCCAGCAGTCTGCAGGGGGCGCTTGGAAACACCATATATTTT TRBV28 NA TRBD1 TRBJ1-3
CASLDGQANTEAFF TGTGCAAGTCTAGACGGACAGGCGAACACTGAAGCTTTCTTT TRBV12-2 NA NA TRBJ1-1
CASSTPSGSTDTQYF TGTGCCAGCAGTACTCCTAGCGGGAGCACAGATACGCAGTATTTT TRBV6-5 few TRBD2 TRBJ2-3
CASSLVSGSHEQYF TGCGCCAGCAGCTTGGTTTCGGGGTCCCACGAGCAGTACTTC TRBV5-1 NA NA TRBJ2-7
CASSLMVEPQHF TGTGCCAGCAGTTTGATGGTAGAGCCCCAGCATTTT TRBV28 NA NA TRBJ1-5
CASRARLAASTDTQYF TGTGCCAGTAGGGCTAGACTAGCGGCTAGCACAGATACGCAGTATTTT TRBV19 NA TRBD2 TRBJ2-3
CASSKERRENTEAFF TGTGCCAGCAGCAAAGAGAGGCGCGAGAACACTGAAGCTTTCTTT TRBV14 NA NA TRBJ1-1
CASSSNGHQETQYF TGTGCCAGCAGCTCGAACGGTCACCAAGAGACCCAGTACTTC TRBV5-4 NA NA TRBJ2-5
CASSLVGQDYGYTF TGTGCCAGCAGCTTAGTAGGACAGGACTATGGCTACACCTTC TRBV5-4 NA TRBD1 TRBJ1-2
CASSQVLGLTYEQYF TGTGCCAGCAGCCAAGTCCTCGGACTTACCTACGAGCAGTACTTC TRBV4-2 NA NA TRBJ2-7
CASSRYVSGGTEAFF TGCGCCAGCAGCCGGTACGTCTCAGGGGGCACTGAAGCTTTCTTT TRBV5-1 NA TRBD1 TRBJ1-1
CASSFPPGLISYEQYF TGTGCCAGCAGTTTCCCACCGGGACTCATCTCCTACGAGCAGTACTTC TRBV28 NA NA TRBJ2-7
CASRNAGSRGYTF TGTGCCAGCAGGAACGCGGGCTCTAGGGGCTACACCTTC TRBV6-5 NA NA TRBJ1-2
CASSIWGEINYGYTF TGTGCCAGTAGTATTTGGGGAGAGATTAACTATGGCTACACCTTC TRBV19 NA NA TRBJ1-2
CASSPGRQNTEAFF TGTGCCAGCAGCCCGGGGAGACAGAACACTGAAGCTTTCTTT TRBV7-6 NA NA TRBJ1-1
CASSQETAGIAGSRQFF TGCGCCAGCAGCCAAGAAACTGCCGGGATAGCGGGCTCCCGGCAGTTCTTC TRBV4-1 NA TRBD2 TRBJ2-1
CASSLVGQGYYGYTF TGTGCCAGCAGCTTAGTCGGACAGGGGTACTATGGCTACACCTTC TRBV7-9 NA TRBD1 TRBJ1-2
CASLAGGLRNGYTF TGTGCCTCATTAGCCGGGGGTTTAAGGAATGGCTACACCTTC TRBV10-3 NA NA TRBJ1-2
CASSFIAGYYEQYF TGTGCCAGCAGCTTTATAGCTGGGTACTACGAGCAGTACTTC TRBV7-9 NA NA TRBJ2-7
CASSPIAGVVDTQYF TGTGCCAGCAGTCCTATAGCGGGAGTTGTAGATACGCAGTATTTT TRBV6-4 NA TRBD2 TRBJ2-3
CASSLGEHRGTEAFF TGCGCCAGCAGCCTCGGGGAGCACAGGGGGACTGAAGCTTTCTTT TRBV5-1 NA TRBD1 TRBJ1-1